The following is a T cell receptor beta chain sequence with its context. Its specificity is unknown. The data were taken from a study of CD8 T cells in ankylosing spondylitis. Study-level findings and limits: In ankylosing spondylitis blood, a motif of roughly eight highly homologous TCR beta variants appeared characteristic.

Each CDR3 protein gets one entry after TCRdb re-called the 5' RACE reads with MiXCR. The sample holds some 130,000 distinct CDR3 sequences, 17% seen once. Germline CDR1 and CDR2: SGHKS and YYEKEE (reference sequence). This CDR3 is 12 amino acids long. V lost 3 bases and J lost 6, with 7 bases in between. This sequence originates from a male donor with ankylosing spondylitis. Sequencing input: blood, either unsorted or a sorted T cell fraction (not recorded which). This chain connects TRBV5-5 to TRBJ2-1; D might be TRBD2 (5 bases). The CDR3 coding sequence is TGTGCCAGCAGCTCGAGGGCCAATGAGCAGTTCTTC. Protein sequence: CASSSRANEQFF.